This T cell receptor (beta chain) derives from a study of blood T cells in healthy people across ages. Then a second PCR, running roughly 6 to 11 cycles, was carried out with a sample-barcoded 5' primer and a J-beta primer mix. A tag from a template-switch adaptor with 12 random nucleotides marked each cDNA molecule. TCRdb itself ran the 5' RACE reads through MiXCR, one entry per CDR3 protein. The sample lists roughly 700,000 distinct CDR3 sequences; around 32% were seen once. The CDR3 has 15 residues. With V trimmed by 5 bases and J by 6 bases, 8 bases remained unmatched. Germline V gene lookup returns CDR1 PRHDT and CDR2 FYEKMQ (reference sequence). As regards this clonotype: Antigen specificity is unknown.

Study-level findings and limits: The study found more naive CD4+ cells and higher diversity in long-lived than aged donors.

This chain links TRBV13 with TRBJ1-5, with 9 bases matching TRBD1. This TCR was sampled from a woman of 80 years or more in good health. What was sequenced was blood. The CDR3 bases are TGTGCCAGCAGCCGTATGACAGGGGGGGGTCAGCCCCAGCATTTT. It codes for CASSRMTGGGQPQHF.